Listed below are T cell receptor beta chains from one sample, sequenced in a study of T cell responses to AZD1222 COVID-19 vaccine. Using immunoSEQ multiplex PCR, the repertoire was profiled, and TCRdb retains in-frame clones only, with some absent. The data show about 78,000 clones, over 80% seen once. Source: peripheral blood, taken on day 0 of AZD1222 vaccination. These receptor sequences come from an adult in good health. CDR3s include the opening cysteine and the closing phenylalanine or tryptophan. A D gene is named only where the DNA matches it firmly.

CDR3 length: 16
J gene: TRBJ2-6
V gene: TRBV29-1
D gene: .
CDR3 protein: CSVDSRGASGANVLTF
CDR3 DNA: TGCAGCGTTGACAGTCGAGGGGCCTCTGGGGCCAACGTCCTGACTTTC

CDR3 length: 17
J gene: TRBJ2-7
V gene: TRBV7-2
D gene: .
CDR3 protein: CASSLSGGPGVGYEQYF
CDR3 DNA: TGTGCCAGCAGCTTAAGTGGGGGGCCAGGGGTAGGCTACGAGCAGTACTTC